This section outlines one T cell receptor beta chain sequence together with its context. Sequencing of TCR beta was performed on blood CD8+ and CD4+ T cells. Reverse transcription of roughly 0.45 to 1 ug RNA was performed with random hexamers. TCRdb reanalysed the immunoSEQ multiplex PCR reads using MiXCR and keeps one entry per CDR3 protein. Of 150,000 to 200,000 distinct CDR3 sequences listed, around 94% are singletons. This record belongs to a study of CD8 T cells in Susac syndrome. The sample consisted of CD4+ T cells from PBMCs. The source is a human donor in good health.

CDR3 sequence (DNA): TGTGCCAGCAGCCAAGCGGGGGCGGTGGGAGAAAAACTGTTTTTT. Translation gives CASSQAGAVGEKLFF. This chain uses TRBV7-2 with TRBJ1-4; maybe TRBD1 (6 bases). V was shortened by 5 bases and J by 8 bases, with 18 bases between the two germline ends. The CDR3 sequence is 15 residues long. Germline V gene sequence: CDR1 SGHTA, CDR2 FQGNSA.